This T cell receptor beta chain was documented in a study of blood T cell repertoires in COVID-19. Study details: Acute-phase and convalescent COVID-19 samples originated in the United States, Italy and Spain. The analysed material was cDNA or gDNA that came from T cells, B-cell-depleted T cells, or PBMCs.

Germline V CDR1 and CDR2: SGHNT, YYREEE (reference sequence). Trimming took 0 bases from V and 0 from J, leaving 10 bases between them. This CDR3 is built from 16 residues. Original processing methods: Researchers report that nucleated cell counts were estimated from reference gene primer amplification. Profiling relied on immunoSEQ multiplex PCR, and the TCRdb table lists in-frame clones only, not all of them. That table furnishes V, J and clone size, whereas the DNA furnished D and trimming. This sample carries some 220,000 clones, 84% of them seen once, and the ten largest clones take roughly a tenth.

The chain is built from TRBV5-4 and TRBJ1-3, with D possibly being TRBD1 (5 bases). This receptor was taken from a man aged 45 to 65 with active or convalescent COVID-19. Sequenced input: peripheral blood. The CDR3, as DNA: TGTGCCAGCAGCTTGGGGCAGGGAAACTCTGGAAACACCATATATTTT. Encoded protein: CASSLGQGNSGNTIYF.